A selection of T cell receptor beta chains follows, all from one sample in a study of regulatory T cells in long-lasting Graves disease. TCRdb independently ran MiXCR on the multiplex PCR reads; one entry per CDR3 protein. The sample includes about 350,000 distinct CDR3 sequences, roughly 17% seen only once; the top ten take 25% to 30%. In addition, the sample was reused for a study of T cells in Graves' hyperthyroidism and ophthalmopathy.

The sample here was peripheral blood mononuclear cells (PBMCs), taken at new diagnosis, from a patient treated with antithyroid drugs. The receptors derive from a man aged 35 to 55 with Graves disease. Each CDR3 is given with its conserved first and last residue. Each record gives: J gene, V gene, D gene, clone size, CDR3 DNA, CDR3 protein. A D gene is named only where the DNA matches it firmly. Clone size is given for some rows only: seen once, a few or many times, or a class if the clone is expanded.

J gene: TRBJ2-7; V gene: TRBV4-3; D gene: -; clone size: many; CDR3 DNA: TGCGCCAGCAGCCAAGATTCACGGGGGAGCTCCTACGAGCAGTACTTC; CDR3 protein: CASSQDSRGSSYEQYF
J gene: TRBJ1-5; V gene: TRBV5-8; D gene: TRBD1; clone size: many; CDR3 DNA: TGTGCCAGCAGCTTGGGGGCGGACAGGGGGATGGCGCCCCAGCATTTT; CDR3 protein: CASSLGADRGMAPQHF
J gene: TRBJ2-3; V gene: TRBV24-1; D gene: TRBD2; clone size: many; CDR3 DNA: TGTGCCACCAGTGATTTGCTTGAAGGGCGGGGGGGCCCGGATACGCAGTATTTT; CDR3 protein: CATSDLLEGRGGPDTQYF
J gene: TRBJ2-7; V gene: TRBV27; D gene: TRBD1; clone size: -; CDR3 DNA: TGTGCCAGCAGTTTAAGGGGGCCCGACTACGAGCAGTACTTC; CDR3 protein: CASSLRGPDYEQYF
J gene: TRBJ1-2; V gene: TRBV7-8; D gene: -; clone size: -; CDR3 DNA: TGTGCCAGCAGCCAAGGGGGTTTTGACTACACCTTC; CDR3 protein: CASSQGGFDYTF
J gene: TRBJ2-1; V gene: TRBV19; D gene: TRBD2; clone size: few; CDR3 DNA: TGTGCCAGTAGTGCCCGGACTAGCGGTTTCAATGAGCAGTTCTTC; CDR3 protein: CASSARTSGFNEQFF
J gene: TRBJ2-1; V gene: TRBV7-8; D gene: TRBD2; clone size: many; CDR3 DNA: TGTGCCAGCAGGTTAACGGGACTAGCGGGGGGTCCTACGTTC; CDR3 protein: CASRLTGLAGGPTF
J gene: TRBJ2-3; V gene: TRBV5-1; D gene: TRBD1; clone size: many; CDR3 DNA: TGTGCCAGCAGTTTAACAGGGGGAAGCACAGATACGCAGTATTTT; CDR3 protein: CASSLTGGSTDTQYF
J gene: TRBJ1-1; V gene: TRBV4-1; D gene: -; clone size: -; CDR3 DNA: TGTGCCAGCAGCCAAGGGAAGGGAAGGCGGAACACTGAAGCTTTCTTT; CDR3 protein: CASSQGKGRRNTEAFF
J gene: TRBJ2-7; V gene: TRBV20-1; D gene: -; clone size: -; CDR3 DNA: TGCAGTGCATCGGGAGACTACGAGCAGTACTTC; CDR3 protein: CSASGDYEQYF
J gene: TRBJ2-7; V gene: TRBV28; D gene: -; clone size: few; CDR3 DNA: TGTGCCAGCAGTTTAGAGGAGACCTACGAGCAGTACTTC; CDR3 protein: CASSLEETYEQYF
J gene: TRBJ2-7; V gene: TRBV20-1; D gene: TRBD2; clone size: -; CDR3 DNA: TGCAGTGCTAAGGACCTAGCGGGGAGGAGCGAGCAGTACTTC; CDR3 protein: CSAKDLAGRSEQYF
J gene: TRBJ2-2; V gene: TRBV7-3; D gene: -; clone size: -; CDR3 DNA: TGTGCCAGCGGGTTGCGGAACACCGGGGAGCTGTTTTTT; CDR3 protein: CASGLRNTGELFF
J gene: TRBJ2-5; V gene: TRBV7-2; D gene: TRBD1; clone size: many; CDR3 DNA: TGTGCCAGCAGCCTCCGTGGGACAGCTCAAGGGGAGACCCAGTACTTC; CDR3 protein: CASSLRGTAQGETQYF
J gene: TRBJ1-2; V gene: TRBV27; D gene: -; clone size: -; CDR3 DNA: TGTGCCAGCAGAACCTTGGGGGATAACTATGGCTACACCTTC; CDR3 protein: CASRTLGDNYGYTF
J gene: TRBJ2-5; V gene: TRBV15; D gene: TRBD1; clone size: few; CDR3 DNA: TGTGCCACCAGCCCAAAACATACAGGGGCACGTGAGACCCAGTACTTC; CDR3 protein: CATSPKHTGARETQYF
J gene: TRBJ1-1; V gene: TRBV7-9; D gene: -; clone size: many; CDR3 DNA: TGTGCCAGCAGCTTAGTAGTGGGATTGGTAGAGAACACTGAAGCTTTCTTT; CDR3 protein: CASSLVVGLVENTEAFF
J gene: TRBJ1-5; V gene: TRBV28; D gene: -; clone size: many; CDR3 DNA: TGTGCCAGCAGTTTATGGCAGGGGAATCAGCCCCAGCATTTT; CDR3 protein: CASSLWQGNQPQHF
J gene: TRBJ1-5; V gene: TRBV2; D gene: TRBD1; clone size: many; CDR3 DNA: TGTGCCAGCAGTGAAACAGGGGGGCTGGGACCCCAGCATTTT; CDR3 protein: CASSETGGLGPQHF
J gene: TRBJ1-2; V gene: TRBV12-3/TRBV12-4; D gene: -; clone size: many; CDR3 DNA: TGTGCCAGCAGCCCCGGGGCAGCCTATGGCTACACCTTC; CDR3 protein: CASSPGAAYGYTF
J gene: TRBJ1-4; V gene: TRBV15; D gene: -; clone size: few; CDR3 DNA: TGTGTCTCCTCCCGGGGCAGGGTAGGAGAAAAACTGTTTTTT; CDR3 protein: CVSSRGRVGEKLFF
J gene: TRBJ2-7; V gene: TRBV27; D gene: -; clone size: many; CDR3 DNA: TGTGCCAGCAGTACTTCAGCGTACTACTACGAGCAGTACTTC; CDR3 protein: CASSTSAYYYEQYF
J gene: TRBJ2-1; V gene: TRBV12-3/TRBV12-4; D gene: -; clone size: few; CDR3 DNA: TGTGCCAGCATGCGAGGTGGGACTGAAAAATTCTTC; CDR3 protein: CASMRGGTEKFF
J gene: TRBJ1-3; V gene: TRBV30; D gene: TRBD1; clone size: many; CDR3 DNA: TGTGCCTGGAGGTTCCCAGGGGGCTTAAGAAACACCATATATTTT; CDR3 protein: CAWRFPGGLRNTIYF
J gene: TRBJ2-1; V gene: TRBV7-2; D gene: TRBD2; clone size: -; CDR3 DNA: TGTGCCAGCAGCTTAGGCCTAGCGGGGACCAATGAGCAGTTCTTC; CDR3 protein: CASSLGLAGTNEQFF
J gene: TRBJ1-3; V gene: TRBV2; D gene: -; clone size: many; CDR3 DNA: TGTGCCAGCAGTGTTGAGGTCTCTGGAAACACCATATATTTT; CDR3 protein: CASSVEVSGNTIYF
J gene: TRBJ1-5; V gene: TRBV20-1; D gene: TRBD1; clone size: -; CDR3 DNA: TGCAGTGCCGTGGGGGGACAGGACAATCAGCCCCAGCATTTT; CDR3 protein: CSAVGGQDNQPQHF
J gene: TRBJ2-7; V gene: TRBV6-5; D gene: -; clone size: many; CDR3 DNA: TGTGCCAGCAGTTACTCGAGTCCCGGGTCCTTACTCGAGCAGTACTTC; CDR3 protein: CASSYSSPGSLLEQYF
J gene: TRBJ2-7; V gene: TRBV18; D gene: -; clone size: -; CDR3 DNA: TGTGCCAGCTCAGATCTTACCTACGAGCAGTACTTC; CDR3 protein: CASSDLTYEQYF
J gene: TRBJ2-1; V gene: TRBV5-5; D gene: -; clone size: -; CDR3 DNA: TGTGCCAGCAGCTTGCTAGGTGGGAGACAAAGTTGGGGCAATGAGCAGTTCTTC; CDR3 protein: CASSLLGGRQSWGNEQFF
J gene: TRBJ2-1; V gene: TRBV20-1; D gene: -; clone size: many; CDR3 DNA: TGCAGTGCTAGTGACCGAAGGGGGGACAATGAGCAGTTCTTC; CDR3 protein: CSASDRRGDNEQFF
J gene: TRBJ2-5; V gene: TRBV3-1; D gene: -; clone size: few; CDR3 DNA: TGTGCCAGCAGCGGAACTAGTGCAGAGACCCAGTACTTC; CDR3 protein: CASSGTSAETQYF
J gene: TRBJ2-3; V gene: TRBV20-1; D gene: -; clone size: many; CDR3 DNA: TGCAGTGCTATCGTTTTCGGGGGGCTCACAGATACGCAGTATTTT; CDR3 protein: CSAIVFGGLTDTQYF
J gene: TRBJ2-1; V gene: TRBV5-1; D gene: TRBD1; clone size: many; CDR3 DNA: TGCGCCAGCAGCCTAGGGACAGGGGGCAATGAGCAGTTCTTC; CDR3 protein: CASSLGTGGNEQFF
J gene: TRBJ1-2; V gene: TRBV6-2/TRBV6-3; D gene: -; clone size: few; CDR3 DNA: TGTGCCAGCAGTTACCGTCGCAGGGTGGAGTTTACCCCCGAATTC; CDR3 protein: CASSYRRRVEFTPEF
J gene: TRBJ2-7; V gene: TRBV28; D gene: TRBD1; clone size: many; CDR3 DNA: TGTGCCAGCAGGCGGACAGGGGTTTACGAGCAGTACTTC; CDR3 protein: CASRRTGVYEQYF
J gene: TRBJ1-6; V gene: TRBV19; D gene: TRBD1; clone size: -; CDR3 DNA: TGTGCCAGTAGTCGGGACAGCAGCTCCTATAATTCACCCCTCCACTTT; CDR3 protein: CASSRDSSSYNSPLHF
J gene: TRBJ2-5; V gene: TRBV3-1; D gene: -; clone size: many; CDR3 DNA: TGTGCCAGCAGCCGGGCGCAGGCACAAGAGACCCAGTACTTC; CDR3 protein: CASSRAQAQETQYF
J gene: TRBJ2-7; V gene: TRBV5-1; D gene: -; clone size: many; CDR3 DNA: TGCGCCAGCAGCCCGGACCCCGCCGAGCAGTACTTC; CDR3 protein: CASSPDPAEQYF